A selection of T cell receptor beta chains follows, all from one sample in a study of blood T cell repertoires in COVID-19. TCRdb's table, derived via immunoSEQ multiplex PCR, lists solely in-frame clones and lacks some. The sample records a few hundred thousand clones, over 80% being singletons. Source material: PBMCs or T cells enriched from blood (not recorded which). The receptors here all came from a woman aged 40-49 years who had recovered from COVID-19. The CDR3 runs from the conserved cysteine through the conserved F or W. D genes are given only for firm matches. Where a row states a size, it is once, few, many or the class of an expanded clone; other rows omit it.

D gene	V gene	J gene	clone size	CDR3 protein	CDR3 DNA
-	TRBV5-1	TRBJ2-7	-	CASRSGLAYEQYF	TGCGCCAGCAGGAGCGGGCTCGCCTACGAGCAGTACTTC
-	TRBV29-1	TRBJ2-5	-	CSGGADETQYF	TGCAGCGGCGGGGCGGACGAGACCCAGTACTTC
-	TRBV20-1	TRBJ2-1	-	CSARVRDSQFF	TGCAGTGCTAGAGTAAGGGACTCGCAGTTCTTC
-	TRBV28	TRBJ1-5	few	CASRRGGTGGPQHF	TGTGCCAGCAGAAGGGGCGGGACCGGGGGGCCCCAGCATTTT
-	TRBV7-9	TRBJ1-4	-	CASSSRGAYNEKLFF	TGTGCCAGCAGCTCCCGGGGGGCGTATAATGAAAAACTGTTTTTT
-	TRBV5-1	TRBJ2-3	-	CASSLAESTDTQYF	TGCGCCAGCAGCTTGGCCGAGAGCACAGATACGCAGTATTTT
TRBD1	TRBV6-5	TRBJ1-5	once	CASSYGQGRQPQHF	TGTGCCAGCAGTTACGGACAGGGTCGTCAGCCCCAGCATTTT
TRBD1	TRBV6-5	TRBJ1-6	-	CASRNQGGVSPLHF	TGTGCCAGCAGGAATCAGGGGGGAGTTTCACCCCTCCACTTT
-	TRBV2	TRBJ1-2	-	CAGGGTLLTYGYTF	TGTGCCGGCGGGGGGACACTCTTAACCTATGGCTACACCTTC
TRBD1	TRBV18	TRBJ2-3	-	CASSTGQGATDTQYF	TGTGCCAGCTCAACGGGACAGGGGGCTACAGATACGCAGTATTTT
-	TRBV19	TRBJ1-1	-	CASCQQNTEAFF	TGTGCCAGTTGTCAACAGAACACTGAAGCTTTCTTT